The 10 T cell receptor beta chains given below trace back to one sample, sequenced in a study of technical replicates of blood from four donors. Repertoires were generated with immunoSEQ multiplex PCR, while TCRdb's copy carries only in-frame clones and drops some. The sample consists of about 94,000 clones, approximately 95% of them appearing once. Sequencing input: T cells isolated from PBMCs. These receptors all come from a human donor in good health.

The rearrangement uses TRBV5-6 and TRBJ2-3, with no clear D. The CDR3 extends over 12 amino acids. V gave up 3 bases and J gave up 2 bases, with 4 bases separating them. From germline, CDR1 is SGHDT and CDR2 YYEEEE. CDR3 region: CASSSYTDTQYF. CDR3 DNA sequence: TGTGCCAGCAGCTCCTACACAGATACGCAGTATTTT.

The chain joins TRBV2 to TRBJ1-2, with TRBD1 as a possible D gene (6 bases). The V and J ends lost 8 bases and 7 bases respectively, with 17 bases between them. The CDR3 loop spans 13 amino acids. Germline CDR1 and CDR2: SNHLY and FYNNEI. The CDR3 is CASQGTGRGGYTF. The CDR3 region has the DNA TGTGCCAGCCAGGGTACAGGGAGAGGTGGCTACACCTTC.

This chain connects TRBV7-9 to TRBJ2-1; TRBD1 matches 7 bases. Germline lookup yields CDR1 SEHNR and CDR2 FQNEAQ (reference sequence). The CDR3 covers 16 residues. V shed 5 bases and J 4 bases; nucleotides not matched to a gene: 11. The CDR3 coding sequence is TGTGCCAGCAGCCCAACCGGGACAGAAGAATACAATGAGCAGTTCTTC. It is translated as CASSPTGTEEYNEQFF.

The chain recombines TRBV30 with TRBJ2-1; D uncertain. Germline CDR1 reads GTSNPN; CDR2 reads SVGIG (reference sequence). Trimming shortened V by 6 bases and J by 4 bases, and 10 bases separated the two germline ends. There are 12 residues in the CDR3. The CDR3 coding sequence is TGTGCCTGCGACTGGCAATACAATGAGCAGTTCTTC. Protein sequence: CACDWQYNEQFF.

V is TRBV5-1 and J is TRBJ2-1; 7 positions agree with TRBD2. The CDR3 covers 15 residues. The V segment lost 2 bases and the J segment 5 bases; nucleotides outside the gene matches: 7. Looked up from germline, CDR1 is SGHRS and CDR2 is YFSETQ. CDR3 sequence (DNA): TGCGCCAGCAGCTTCTATGCTAGCGGACACAATGAGCAGTTCTTC. Residues: CASSFYASGHNEQFF.

The rearrangement links TRBV30 to TRBJ1-5, with D perhaps matching TRBD1 (6 bases). The germline gives CDR1 GTSNPN, CDR2 SVGIG (reference sequence). The CDR3 contains 14 residues. Trimming removed 2 bases from V and 4 bases from J, with 12 bases in between. DNA of the CDR3: TGTGCCTGGAGTAACGCCGACAGGAATCAGCCCCAGCATTTT. Translated: CAWSNADRNQPQHF.

The chain couples TRBV7-3 to TRBJ1-2; 11 positions match TRBD1. CDR1 and CDR2 from the germline V gene are SGHTA and FQGTGA. The CDR3 totals 16 residues. V lost 5 bases, J lost 6 bases, and 11 bases stayed unmatched. The DNA of the CDR3 is TGTGCCAGCAGCCCGCACGCGAGGGGACAGGGGGATGGCTACACCTTC. Translating gives CASSPHARGQGDGYTF.

This clone was detected once. The rearrangement links TRBV6-5 to TRBJ1-2; D uncertain. The CDR3 covers 14 residues. V lost 8 bases and J lost 4, with 17 bases in between. Germline values: CDR1 MNHEY, CDR2 SVGAGI. The DNA of the CDR3 is TGTGCCAGCCATGGACCGGGGAGCCTCTATGGCTACACCTTC. The encoded protein is CASHGPGSLYGYTF.

The V call is TRBV29-1, the J call TRBJ1-2; 8 bases are a match to TRBD1. CDR3 length equals 12 residues. V dropped 2 bases and J dropped 4; count of bases not matched to a gene: 0. Germline CDR1 reads SQVTM; CDR2 reads ANQGSEA. The CDR3 DNA reads as TGCAGCGTTGAAACAGGGGGCTATGGCTACACCTTC. Amino acids: CSVETGGYGYTF.

J is TRBJ2-3 and V is TRBV7-3; 8 bases map to TRBD2. With V trimmed by 7 bases and J by 6 bases, 9 bases remained unmatched. The CDR3 loop spans 14 amino acids. CDR1 SGHTA and CDR2 FQGTGA come from the germline V gene. As DNA, the CDR3 is TGTGCCAGCAACCTAGGACTAGCAGGCGATACGCAGTATTTT. Translated, it gives CASNLGLAGDTQYF. Looking up the rest from reference TRBV7-3 and TRBJ2-3 gives the full variable domain: GAGVSQTPSNKVTEKGKYVELRCDPISGHTALYWYRQSLGQGPEFLIYFQGTGAADDSGLPNDRFFAVRPEGSVSTLKIQRTERGDSAVYLCASNLGLAGDTQYFGPGTRLTVL.